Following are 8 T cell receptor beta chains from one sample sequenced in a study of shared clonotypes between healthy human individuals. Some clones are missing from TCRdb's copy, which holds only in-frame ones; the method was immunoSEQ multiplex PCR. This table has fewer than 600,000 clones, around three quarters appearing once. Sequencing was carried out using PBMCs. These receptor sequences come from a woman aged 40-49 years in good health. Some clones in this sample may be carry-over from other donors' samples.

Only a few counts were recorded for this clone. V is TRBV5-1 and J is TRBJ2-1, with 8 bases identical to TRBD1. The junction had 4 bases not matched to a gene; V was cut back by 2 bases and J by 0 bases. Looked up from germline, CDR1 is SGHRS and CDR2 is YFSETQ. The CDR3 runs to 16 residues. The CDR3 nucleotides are TGCGCCAGCAGCTTCGGACAGGGAAGCTCCTACAATGAGCAGTTCTTC. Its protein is CASSFGQGSSYNEQFF.

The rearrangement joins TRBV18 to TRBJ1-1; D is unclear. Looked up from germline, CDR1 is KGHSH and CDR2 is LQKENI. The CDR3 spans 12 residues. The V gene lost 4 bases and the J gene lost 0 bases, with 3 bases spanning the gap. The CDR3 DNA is TGTGCCAGCTCACGAATGAACACTGAAGCTTTCTTT. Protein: CASSRMNTEAFF.

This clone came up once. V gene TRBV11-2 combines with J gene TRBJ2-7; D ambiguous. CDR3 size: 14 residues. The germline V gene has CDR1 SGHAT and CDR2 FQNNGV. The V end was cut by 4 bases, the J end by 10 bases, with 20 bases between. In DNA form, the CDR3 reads TGTGCCAGCAGCTCCCCCAGGATTGGGTCCGCACAGTACTTC. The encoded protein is CASSSPRIGSAQYF.

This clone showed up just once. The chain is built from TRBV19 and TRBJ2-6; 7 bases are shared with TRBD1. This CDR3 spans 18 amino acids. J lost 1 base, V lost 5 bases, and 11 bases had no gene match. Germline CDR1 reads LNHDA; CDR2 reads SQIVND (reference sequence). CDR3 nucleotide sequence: TGTGCCAGTAGTGGACAGGACCTCCGTGTGTCTGGGGCCAACGTCCTGACTTTC. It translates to CASSGQDLRVSGANVLTF.

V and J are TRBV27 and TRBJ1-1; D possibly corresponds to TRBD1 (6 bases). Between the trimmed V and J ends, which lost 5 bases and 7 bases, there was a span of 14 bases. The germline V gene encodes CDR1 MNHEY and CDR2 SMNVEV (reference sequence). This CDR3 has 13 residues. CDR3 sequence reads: CASSPRRGLEAFF. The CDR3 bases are TGTGCCAGCAGTCCCAGGCGGGGGCTTGAAGCTTTCTTT.

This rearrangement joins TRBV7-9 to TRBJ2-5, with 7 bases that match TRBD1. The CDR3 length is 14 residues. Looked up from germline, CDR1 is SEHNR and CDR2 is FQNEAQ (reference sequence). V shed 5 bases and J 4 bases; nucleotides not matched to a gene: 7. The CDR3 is CASSATGTVETQYF. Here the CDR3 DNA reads TGTGCCAGCAGCGCGACAGGGACAGTAGAGACCCAGTACTTC.

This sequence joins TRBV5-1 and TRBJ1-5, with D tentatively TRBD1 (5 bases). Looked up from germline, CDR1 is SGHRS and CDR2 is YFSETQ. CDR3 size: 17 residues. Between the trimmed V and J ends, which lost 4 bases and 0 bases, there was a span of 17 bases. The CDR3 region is CASSPDLGPYSNQPQHF. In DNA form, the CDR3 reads TGCGCCAGCAGCCCGGACCTGGGGCCCTATAGCAATCAGCCCCAGCATTTT.

The CDR3 region has the DNA TGTGCCACCAGCACCCGAGGAGGGCAGGGCGAGCAGTACTTC. This sequence encodes CATSTRGGQGEQYF. The chain couples TRBV15 to TRBJ2-7; TRBD2 is a possible D gene (6 bases). V was trimmed by 4 bases and J by 6 bases, leaving 16 bases between them. The CDR3 totals 14 residues. Per the germline V gene, CDR1 is LNHNV and CDR2 is YYDKDF (reference sequence).